This T cell receptor (beta chain) emerged from a study of blood T cell repertoires in COVID-19 (dated by TCRdb to about 2020). For the wider study: The collaborator samples originated in the United States, Italy and Spain and spanned the acute and convalescent phases of COVID-19. The sample metadata nearly always contained a de-identified subject ID, COVID-19 status, age in years and sex. The samples were drawn from the first 160 participants of the ongoing ImmuneRACE study and from 950 to 1,500 subjects provided by 6 global collaborators. Where available, HLA class I and class II types were taken from metadata supplied by the sample provider and were not determined by assay-based typing. The repertoires were made available in a free public database intended to serve as a resource for research on the immune response to SARS-CoV-2. The dataset comprised deeply sampled blood TCRbeta repertoires from subjects exposed to, actively infected with, or recovered from COVID-19. The material from the prospective study consisted of cDNA or gDNA derived from T cells, B-cell-depleted T cells, or PBMCs. General conclusions and limits of the study: The quantity of clinical and demographic metadata differed by source and by participant and was supplied without curation.

The collaborating institutions used their own protocols to collect whole blood in K2EDTA tubes. For TCRbeta analysis, collaborator samples were shipped as frozen whole blood, as isolated PBMCs, or as DNA extracted from either sample type. TCRbeta CDR3 regions were amplified from genomic DNA using the immunoSEQ Assay, a bias-controlled multiplex PCR. Processing in the source paper ran as follows. The number of nucleated cells in each sample was estimated by amplification of reference gene primers within the assay. To quantify the absolute abundance of each unique TCRbeta CDR3 rearrangement, sequence reads were collapsed and filtered. For each sample, productive Simpson clonality was calculated as the square root of Simpson's diversity index across productive rearrangements. The source is immuneACCESS, and TCRdb retained only in-frame sequences with V and J called. Part of the clones is not carried over; for the studies checked, unresolved V genes explain less than half of this, and the remainder is unexplained. V, J and clone size are those of that table, while D and trimming were read from the DNA. Within this sample are tens of thousands of clones, with around four fifths of them counted one time only. More than 9.5% of the sample lies in the top ten.

Note on this clone: Its binding antigen is unknown. Base qualities were left out, and no much larger clone turns up one base away.

The CDR3 sequence holds 14 residues, the cysteine and phenylalanine included. The retained sequence is limited to the CDR3, 42 bases, with the frame set at the first base. V and J are truncated by 2 bases and 4 bases respectively, leaving an intervening sequence of 11 bases. Per the germline V gene (reference sequence), MNHEY is the CDR1 and SMNVEV is the CDR2. The clonotype originates from a human donor in a cohort sampled during active COVID-19. The chain is encoded by TRBV27 joined to TRBJ2-5; the best D guess is TRBD1, with 5 bases matching. What was sequenced was peripheral blood. The DNA sequence follows: TGTGCCAGCAGTTTAGCAGGGCGCCGAGAGACCCAGTACTTC. Its translation reads: CASSLAGRRETQYF.